This T cell receptor (beta chain) emerged from a study of Ad26.COV2.S vaccination and SARS-CoV-2 variants (dated by TCRdb to 2020 to 2022). About the investigation overall: Donors in the vaccine arm were drawn from COV1001, a phase I-IIa trial of Ad26.COV2.S in healthy adults that was multicentre, randomized, double-blind and placebo-controlled. Ad26.COV2.S was administered intramuscularly at a dose of 5x10^10 or 1x10^11 viral particles, either as one shot or as two shots given 56 days apart. TCRbeta repertoire sequencing was used to assess the specificity and breadth of SARS-CoV-2-reactive T cell receptors after Ad26.COV2.S vaccination. The TCR-sequenced set comprised approximately 30 samples: around 20 Ad26.COV2.S vaccine recipients, 5 placebo recipients and 8 SARS-CoV-2 convalescent individuals. Participants in the trial were split at random into five groups of five each, receiving low-dose or high-dose Ad26.COV2.S once or twice, or else placebo on both occasions. Blinding of investigators to trial group allocation was maintained during experiments and outcome assessment. Results and caveats for the whole study, not just this receptor: Non-spike TCR breadth was comparable between vaccine and placebo recipients, consistent with the vaccine containing only spike. Comparing responses between vaccine doses or regimens was not something the study was powered to do. After vaccination, spike-specific CD8+ and CD4+ T cell responses were reported to show substantial breadth. It was noted by the authors that total T cell responses may have been underestimated by the TCR breadth and depth analyses. Spike-specific TCR breadth was higher in Ad26.COV2.S recipients than in placebo recipients (P = 0.0014).

V sheds 6 bases and J sheds 3 bases, leaving 14 bases between their ends. The CDR3 has 14 amino acids, counting the end cysteine and phenylalanine. Only the CDR3 part of the read is kept: 42 bases, read in frame from the first base. Based on the germline V gene, the CDR1 and CDR2 sequences are KGHSH and LQKENI. The treatment or condition label of this sample denotes: around 19 received Ad26.COV2.S at low or high dose, single or two shots; about 5 received placebo; per-sample allocation not given. Repertoires of vaccine and placebo recipients were sequenced from samples taken on day 63 after the first injection. Between 29 July and 7 August 2020, Cohort 1b enrolled around 24 adults aged 18-55 years at one site in Boston, USA. Ad26.COV2.S consisted of a replication-incompetent adenovirus type 26 vector by which a prefusion-stabilized SARS-CoV-2 spike protein from the original Wuhan strain was expressed.

On this clone itself: The antigen it binds to is not known. No per-base quality is available; no much larger clone lies one base away.

The immunoSEQ Assay was the method used to sequence TCRbeta CDR3 regions. After extraction, genomic DNA underwent amplification by bias-controlled multiplex PCR, followed by high-throughput sequencing. The original methods were these. Collapsing and filtering of sequences were performed to quantify the absolute abundance of each unique TCRbeta CDR3 region. T cell fraction was estimated by normalization of TCRbeta template counts to usable DNA, with usable DNA being measured through amplification of reference genes present in all nucleated cells. Repertoire TCRs were annotated as SARS-CoV-2-specific by exact matching of V gene, CDR3 amino acid sequence and J gene to a known reactive TCR set. MIRA supplied the reference SARS-CoV-2 TCR set, which was filtered for enrichment in COVID-19-positive ImmuneCODE repertoires so that public or cross-reactive TCRs were removed. Based on the MIRA antigens, annotated TCRs were further analysed at the level of specific ORF or position within ORF. Breadth was defined as annotated unique rearrangements over total unique productive rearrangements; depth was the summed frequency of those rearrangements. Group comparisons of TCR breadth used two-sided Wilcoxon rank-sum tests. The clones in this table, taken by TCRdb from immuneACCESS, are in-frame only. Not every clone is retained; where verified, under half of the shortfall comes from an unresolved V gene, and the cause of the rest is unknown. That table is the source of V, J and clone size, and D and trimming were worked out from the DNA. Within this sample are some 460,000 clones, with around 89% of them counted one time only. The ten biggest clones cover roughly 1.7% of the sample.

This sequence was found in a person between 18 and 65 years old who received the Ad26.COV2.S COVID-19 vaccine or a placebo. The sample here was peripheral blood, taken in a trial of Ad26.COV2.S vaccine versus placebo. Recombination joined TRBV18 with TRBJ2-5, with the D gene uncertain. The DNA is as follows: TGTGCCAGCTCCCCCGGAGCTACAGAAGAGACCCAGTACTTC. The encoded protein is CASSPGATEETQYF.